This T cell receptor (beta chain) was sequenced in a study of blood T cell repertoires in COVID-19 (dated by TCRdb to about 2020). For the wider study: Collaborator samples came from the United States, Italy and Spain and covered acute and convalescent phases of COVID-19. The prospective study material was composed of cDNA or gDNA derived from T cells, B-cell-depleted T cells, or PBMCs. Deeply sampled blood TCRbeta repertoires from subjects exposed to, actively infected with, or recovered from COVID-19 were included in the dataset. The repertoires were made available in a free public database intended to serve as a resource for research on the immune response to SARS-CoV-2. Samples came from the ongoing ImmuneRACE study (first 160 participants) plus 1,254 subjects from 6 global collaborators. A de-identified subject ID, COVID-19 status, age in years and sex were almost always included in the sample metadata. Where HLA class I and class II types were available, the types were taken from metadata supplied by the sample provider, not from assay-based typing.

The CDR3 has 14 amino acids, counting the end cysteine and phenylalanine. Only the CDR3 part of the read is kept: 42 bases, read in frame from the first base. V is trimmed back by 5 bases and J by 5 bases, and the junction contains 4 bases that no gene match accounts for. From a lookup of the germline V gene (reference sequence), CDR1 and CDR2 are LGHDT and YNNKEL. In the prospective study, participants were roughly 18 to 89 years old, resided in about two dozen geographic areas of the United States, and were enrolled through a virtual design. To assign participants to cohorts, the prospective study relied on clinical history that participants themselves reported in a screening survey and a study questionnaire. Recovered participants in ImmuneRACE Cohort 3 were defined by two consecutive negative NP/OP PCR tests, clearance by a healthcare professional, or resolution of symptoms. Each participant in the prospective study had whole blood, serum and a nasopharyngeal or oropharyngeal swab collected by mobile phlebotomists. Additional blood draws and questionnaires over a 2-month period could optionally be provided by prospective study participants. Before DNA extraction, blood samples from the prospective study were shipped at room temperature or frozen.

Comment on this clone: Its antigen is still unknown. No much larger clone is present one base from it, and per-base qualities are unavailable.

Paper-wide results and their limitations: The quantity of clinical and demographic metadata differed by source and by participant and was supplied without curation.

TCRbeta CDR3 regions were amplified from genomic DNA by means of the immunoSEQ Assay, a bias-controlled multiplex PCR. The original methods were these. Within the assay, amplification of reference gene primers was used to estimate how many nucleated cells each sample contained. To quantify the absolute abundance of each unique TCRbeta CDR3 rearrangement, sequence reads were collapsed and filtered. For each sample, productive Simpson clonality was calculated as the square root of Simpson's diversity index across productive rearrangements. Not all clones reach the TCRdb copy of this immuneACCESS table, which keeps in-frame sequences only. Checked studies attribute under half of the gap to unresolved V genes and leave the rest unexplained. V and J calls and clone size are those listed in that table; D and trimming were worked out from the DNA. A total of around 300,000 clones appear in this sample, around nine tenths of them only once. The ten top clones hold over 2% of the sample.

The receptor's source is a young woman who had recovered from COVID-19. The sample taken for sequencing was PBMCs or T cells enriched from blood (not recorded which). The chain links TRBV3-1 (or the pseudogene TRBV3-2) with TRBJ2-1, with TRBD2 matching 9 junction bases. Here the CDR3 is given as CASSVRLADNEQFF. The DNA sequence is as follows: TGTGCCAGCAGCGTCCGACTAGCGGACAATGAGCAGTTCTTC.